This T cell receptor beta chain derives from a study of T cell changes during pregnancy in multiple sclerosis. Sequencing used immunoSEQ multiplex PCR; TCRdb keeps in-frame clones, though not all of them. Of about 22,000 clones in the sample, roughly nine tenths were seen once. This CDR3 has 15 residues. V shed 6 bases, J shed 8 bases, and the junction held 6 bases outside the gene matches. Per germline, CDR1 SNHLY and CDR2 FYNNEI. The specimen was CD8+ T cells from peripheral blood mononuclear cells, collected after pregnancy. The chain couples TRBV2 to TRBJ2-1, with TRBD2 identical over 14 bases. This receptor was obtained from a female donor with multiple sclerosis, enrolled in a pregnancy study. CDR3 nucleotides: TGTGCCAGCAGGGGGGGACTAGCGGGAGTCGATGAGCAGTTCTTC. It yields the protein CASRGGLAGVDEQFF.